This TCR beta chain emerged from a study of T cells in Graves' hyperthyroidism and ophthalmopathy. Study details: Initial diagnosis, before any treatment, was when peripheral blood was collected.

V lost 5 bases, J lost 8 bases, and 16 bases lay in between. The CDR3 has 14 amino acids. Germline V gives CDR1 MGHRA, CDR2 YSYEKL. Amplified TCR beta CDR3 regions derived from RNA transcripts. First-round RT-PCR of the TCR CDR3 relied on the HTBI primer set. TCRdb itself ran the multiplex PCR reads through MiXCR, one entry per CDR3 protein. The table includes 350,000 to 400,000 distinct CDR3 sequences, about 18% detected once. This clonotype has a count of ten or more. The receptor's source is a woman under 30 with Graves' hyperthyroidism. The sample taken for sequencing was blood. The chain employs TRBV4-1 and TRBJ1-3, with unresolved D. CDR3 bases: TGCGCCAGCAGCTTGGACGGGTCGAGGGACACCATATATTTT. It specifies CASSLDGSRDTIYF.